The rows below give T cell receptor beta chains drawn from one sample of a study of lymphopenia after photon versus proton radiotherapy. Profiling relied on immunoSEQ multiplex PCR, and the TCRdb table lists in-frame clones only, not all of them. The table shows approximately 20,000 clones, with about 93% occurring only once. Sequenced here: peripheral blood, sampled from a patient treated with photon-based radiotherapy. The origin of the receptors is a man aged 55 to 70 with pancreatic cancer. CDR3s leave out the opening cysteine and the closing phenylalanine or tryptophan. A D gene is named only where the DNA matches it firmly.

V gene: TRBV6-6; D gene: -; J gene: TRBJ2-3; CDR3 protein: ASSLGTLDTQY
V gene: TRBV6-5; D gene: -; J gene: TRBJ1-4; CDR3 protein: ASSYSSSSEKLF
V gene: TRBV6-5; D gene: -; J gene: TRBJ1-2; CDR3 protein: ASIVKQEGGYGYT
V gene: TRBV29-1; D gene: -; J gene: TRBJ1-5; CDR3 protein: SVMVQADEPQH
V gene: TRBV7-3; D gene: -; J gene: TRBJ2-5; CDR3 protein: ASSLTYAPQETQY
V gene: TRBV7-3; D gene: -; J gene: TRBJ1-1; CDR3 protein: ASSFAGKNTEAF
V gene: TRBV7-9; D gene: -; J gene: TRBJ2-3; CDR3 protein: ASAPASTDTQY
V gene: TRBV19; D gene: -; J gene: TRBJ1-5; CDR3 protein: ASSPTAGFNQPQH
V gene: TRBV6-5; D gene: TRBD1; J gene: TRBJ1-2; CDR3 protein: ASRDDRVRGYT
V gene: TRBV7-2; D gene: -; J gene: TRBJ2-5; CDR3 protein: ASSTGTLEQY
V gene: TRBV4-3; D gene: -; J gene: TRBJ1-2; CDR3 protein: ASSQGQATPLYGYT
V gene: TRBV7-8; D gene: -; J gene: TRBJ2-5; CDR3 protein: ASSFRQKQETQY
V gene: TRBV11-2; D gene: -; J gene: TRBJ2-3; CDR3 protein: ASSPAGFTDTQY
V gene: TRBV5-6; D gene: -; J gene: TRBJ1-6; CDR3 protein: ASSLEEGSNSPLH
V gene: TRBV6-5; D gene: -; J gene: TRBJ2-5; CDR3 protein: ASRYRLLETQY
V gene: TRBV5-1; D gene: -; J gene: TRBJ2-7; CDR3 protein: ASTPSTGSYEQY
V gene: TRBV7-2; D gene: TRBD1; J gene: TRBJ1-1; CDR3 protein: ASSLGDRVEAF
V gene: TRBV11-3; D gene: -; J gene: TRBJ2-3; CDR3 protein: ASSSFQPGEPDTQY
V gene: TRBV5-1; D gene: -; J gene: TRBJ1-2; CDR3 protein: ASSLWTANYGYT
V gene: TRBV5-1; D gene: -; J gene: TRBJ2-1; CDR3 protein: ASSLNGQSYNEQF
V gene: TRBV6-5; D gene: TRBD1; J gene: TRBJ2-5; CDR3 protein: ASSYGTGQETQY
V gene: TRBV7-4; D gene: -; J gene: TRBJ1-2; CDR3 protein: ASSPRLRTDLSYGYT
V gene: TRBV27; D gene: -; J gene: TRBJ2-5; CDR3 protein: ASSLGGRGETQY
V gene: TRBV2; D gene: TRBD2; J gene: TRBJ2-3; CDR3 protein: ASSENSGGRRDTQY
V gene: TRBV7-9; D gene: TRBD1; J gene: TRBJ2-2; CDR3 protein: ASSPSGTANTGELF